This TCR beta chain was identified during a study of T cell repertoires in cytomegalovirus infection. Overall study context: Evidence of both CMV infection and a matching HLA type came from public TCR beta signatures. Study results and limitations: The ex vivo response was dominated by HLA-C-restricted CMV-specific TCR beta clonotypes.

Concerning this clonotype itself: Its target is not known.

TCRdb independently ran MiXCR on the reads; one entry per CDR3 protein. The sample yields around 350,000 distinct CDR3 sequences, 15% to 20% seen once. The CDR3 is 20 residues long. V lost 11 bases and J lost 3; bases outside the gene matches: 24. CDR1 is LNHNV, CDR2 YYDKDF, per germline (reference sequence). The chain employs TRBV15 and TRBJ2-2; 10 bases align to TRBD2. Sequencing was carried out using PBMCs. This clonotype originated in a human donor in good health (CMV status not recorded). Some clones in this sample may be carry-over from other donors' samples. The CDR3 sequence: CAVPRSPWLAGDLDTGELFF. CDR3 DNA sequence: TGTGCCGTACCAAGATCTCCGTGGCTAGCGGGAGATCTGGACACCGGGGAGCTGTTTTTT.